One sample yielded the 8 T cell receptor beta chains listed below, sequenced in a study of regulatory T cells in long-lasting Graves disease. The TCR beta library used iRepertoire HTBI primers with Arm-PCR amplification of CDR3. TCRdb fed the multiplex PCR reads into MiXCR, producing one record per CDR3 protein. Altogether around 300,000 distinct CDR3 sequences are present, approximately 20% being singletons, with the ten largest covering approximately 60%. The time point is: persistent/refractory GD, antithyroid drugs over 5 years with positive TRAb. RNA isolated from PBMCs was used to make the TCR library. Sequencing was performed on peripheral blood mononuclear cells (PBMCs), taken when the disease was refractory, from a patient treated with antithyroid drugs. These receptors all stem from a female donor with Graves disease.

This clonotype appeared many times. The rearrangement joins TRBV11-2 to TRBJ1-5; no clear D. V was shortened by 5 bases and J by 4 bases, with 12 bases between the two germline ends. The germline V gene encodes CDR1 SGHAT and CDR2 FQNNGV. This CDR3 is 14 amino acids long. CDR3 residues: CASSPGRRNQPQHF. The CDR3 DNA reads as TGTGCCAGCAGCCCCGGACGAAGAAATCAGCCCCAGCATTTT.

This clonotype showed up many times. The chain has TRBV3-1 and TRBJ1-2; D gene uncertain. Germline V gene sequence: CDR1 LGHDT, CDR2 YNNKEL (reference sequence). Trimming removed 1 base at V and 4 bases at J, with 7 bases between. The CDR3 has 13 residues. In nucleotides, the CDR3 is TGTGCCAGCAGCCAAGCGGGAGTCTATGGCTACACCTTC. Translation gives CASSQAGVYGYTF.

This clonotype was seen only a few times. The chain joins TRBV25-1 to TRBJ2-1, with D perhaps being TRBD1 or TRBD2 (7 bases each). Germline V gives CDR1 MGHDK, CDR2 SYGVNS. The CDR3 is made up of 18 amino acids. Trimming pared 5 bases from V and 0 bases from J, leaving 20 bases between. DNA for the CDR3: TGTGCCAGCAGTCCTCAGGGGGGGGGTCTTAGCTCCTACAATGAGCAGTTCTTC. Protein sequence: CASSPQGGGLSSYNEQFF.

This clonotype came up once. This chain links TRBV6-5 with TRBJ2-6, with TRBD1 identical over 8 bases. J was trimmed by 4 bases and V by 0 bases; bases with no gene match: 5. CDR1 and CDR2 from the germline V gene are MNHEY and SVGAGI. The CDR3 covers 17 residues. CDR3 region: CASSYSRGRLGANVLTF. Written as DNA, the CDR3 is TGTGCCAGCAGTTACTCCAGGGGGCGTTTAGGGGCCAACGTCCTGACTTTC.

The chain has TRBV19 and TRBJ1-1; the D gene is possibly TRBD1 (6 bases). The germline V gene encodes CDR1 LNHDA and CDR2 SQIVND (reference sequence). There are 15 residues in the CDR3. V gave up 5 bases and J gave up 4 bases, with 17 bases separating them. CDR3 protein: CASSPDSPGSTEAFF. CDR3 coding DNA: TGTGCCAGTAGTCCGGACAGCCCCGGGAGCACTGAAGCTTTCTTT.

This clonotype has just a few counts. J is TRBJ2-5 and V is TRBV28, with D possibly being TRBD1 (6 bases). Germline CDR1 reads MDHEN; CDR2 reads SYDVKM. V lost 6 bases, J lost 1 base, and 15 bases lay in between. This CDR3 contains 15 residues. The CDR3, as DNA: TGTGCCAGCAGGGCCACAGGGACCTTCCAAGAGACCCAGTACTTC. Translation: CASRATGTFQETQYF.

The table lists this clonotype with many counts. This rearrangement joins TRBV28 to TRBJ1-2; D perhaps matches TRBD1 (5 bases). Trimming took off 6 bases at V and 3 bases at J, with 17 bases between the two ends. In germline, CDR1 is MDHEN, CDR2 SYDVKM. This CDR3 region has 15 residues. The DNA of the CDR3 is TGTGCCAGCAGACCGGCGGGGGAGGTACACTATGGCTACACCTTC. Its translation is CASRPAGEVHYGYTF.

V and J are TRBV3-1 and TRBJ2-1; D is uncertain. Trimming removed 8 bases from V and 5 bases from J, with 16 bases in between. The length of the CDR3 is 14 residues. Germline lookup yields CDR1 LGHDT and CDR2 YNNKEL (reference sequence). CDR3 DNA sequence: TGTGCCAGCGGGGTCTATGCGGCCAACAATGAGCAGTTCTTC. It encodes CASGVYAANNEQFF.